The rows below give T cell receptor beta chains drawn from one sample of a study of Ad26.COV2.S vaccination and SARS-CoV-2 variants. The assay was immunoSEQ multiplex PCR, and TCRdb's table has in-frame clones only and misses some. This table has about 350,000 clones, 85% appearing once. The source was peripheral blood, collected in a trial of Ad26.COV2.S vaccine versus placebo. The receptors here all came from a person aged 18-60 years who received the Ad26.COV2.S COVID-19 vaccine or a placebo. Both conserved end residues are part of each CDR3. The D gene is left open where the match is weak. Not every row has a clone size; where given, it reads once, few, many or a size class.

v_gene	abundance	d_gene	j_gene	CDR3aa	CDR3nt
TRBV5-5	-	TRBD2	TRBJ2-3	CASSLGLAASTDTQYF	TGTGCCAGCAGCTTGGGACTAGCGGCTAGCACAGATACGCAGTATTTT
TRBV12-3/TRBV12-4	once	-	TRBJ1-5	CASSLGGQPQHF	TGTGCCAGCAGTTTGGGTGGCCAGCCCCAGCATTTT
TRBV5-1	once	-	TRBJ1-4	CASSFEGTNEKLFF	TGCGCCAGCAGCTTTGAGGGTACTAATGAAAAACTGTTTTTT
TRBV3-1/TRBV3-2	-	-	TRBJ2-7	CASSQFTGNLGEQYF	TGTGCCAGCAGCCAATTCACAGGGAACTTGGGCGAGCAGTACTTC
TRBV7-2	-	-	TRBJ2-5	CASSLTDRFQETQYF	TGTGCCAGCAGCCTGACCGACAGGTTTCAAGAGACCCAGTACTTC
TRBV20-1	-	TRBD2	TRBJ2-3	CSASTGTTYLTDTQYF	TGCAGTGCTAGTACCGGGACTACGTACCTAACAGATACGCAGTATTTT
TRBV18	once	-	TRBJ2-7	CASSRDIQSSYEQYF	TGTGCCAGCTCGCGGGACATCCAAAGCTCCTACGAGCAGTACTTC
TRBV7-9	-	-	TRBJ2-1	CASSLFQGVNLEQFF	TGTGCCAGCAGCTTATTCCAGGGAGTTAATCTTGAGCAGTTCTTC
TRBV7-2	-	-	TRBJ1-1	CASSSERINTEAFF	TGTGCCAGCAGCTCTGAGCGAATTAACACTGAAGCTTTCTTT
TRBV4-3	-	-	TRBJ2-3	CASSPLGFTDTQYF	TGCGCCAGCAGCCCCCTGGGGTTTACAGATACGCAGTATTTT
TRBV18	-	-	TRBJ1-1	CASSPRKAGTNTEAFF	TGTGCCAGCTCACCTCGAAAGGCCGGAACGAACACTGAAGCTTTCTTT
TRBV27	-	TRBD2	TRBJ2-3	CASSSSGGGTDTQYF	TGTGCCAGCAGTTCTAGCGGGGGGGGCACAGATACGCAGTATTTT
TRBV6-2/TRBV6-3	-	-	TRBJ2-1	CASSYSTVRNEQFF	TGTGCCAGCAGTTACTCGACCGTGAGGAATGAGCAGTTCTTC
TRBV19	-	-	TRBJ1-6	CASSTGPGVSPLHF	TGTGCCAGTAGTACGGGACCGGGGGTCTCACCCCTCCACTTT
TRBV6-6	-	-	TRBJ1-1	CASSINRAGNTEAFF	TGTGCCAGCAGTATAAACCGGGCCGGTAACACTGAAGCTTTCTTT
TRBV28	-	TRBD1	TRBJ1-6	CASSLDRGHYNSPLHF	TGTGCCAGCAGTTTAGACAGGGGGCACTATAATTCACCCCTCCACTTT
TRBV12-5	-	-	TRBJ2-5	CASGLGGAGETQYF	TGTGCTAGTGGTTTGGGGGGTGCCGGAGAGACCCAGTACTTC
TRBV18	once	TRBD2	TRBJ2-2	CASSPPGRGGTNTGELFF	TGTGCCAGCTCACCCCCTGGGCGCGGGGGGACGAACACCGGGGAGCTGTTTTTT
TRBV7-9	-	TRBD2	TRBJ2-1	CASSLARPASGGNEQFF	TGTGCCAGCAGCTTAGCGAGACCGGCTAGCGGGGGGAATGAGCAGTTCTTC
TRBV11-3	-	-	TRBJ2-3	CASSGVVGDTQYF	TGTGCCAGCAGCGGGGTTGTTGGAGATACGCAGTATTTT
TRBV7-9	-	TRBD1	TRBJ1-3	CASSLVRTGGNTIYF	TGTGCCAGCAGCTTAGTTCGGACAGGGGGAAACACCATATATTTT
TRBV20-1	-	-	TRBJ2-3	CSASTGTPDTQYF	TGCAGTGCTAGTACGGGGACCCCAGATACGCAGTATTTT
TRBV19	-	-	TRBJ2-2	CASSIGLNTGELFF	TGTGCCAGTAGTATAGGACTAAACACCGGGGAGCTGTTTTTT
TRBV2	-	-	TRBJ2-5	CASGPSRQTQETQYF	TGTGCCAGCGGGCCCTCCCGACAGACCCAAGAGACCCAGTACTTC
TRBV3-1/TRBV3-2	-	TRBD2	TRBJ2-1	CASIGSGGALNEQFF	TGTGCCAGCATAGGTAGCGGGGGGGCCCTAAATGAGCAGTTCTTC
TRBV11-3	-	TRBD1	TRBJ2-3	CASSPRGTGRVTDTQYF	TGTGCCAGCAGCCCCCGGGGGACAGGCAGGGTCACAGATACGCAGTATTTT
TRBV28	-	TRBD1	TRBJ1-2	CASSLQGSDYGYTF	TGTGCCAGCAGCTTACAGGGGAGTGACTATGGCTACACCTTC
TRBV5-8	-	-	TRBJ2-7	CASSLPLYEQYF	TGTGCCAGCAGCCTCCCCCTTTACGAGCAGTACTTC
TRBV7-2	once	TRBD2	TRBJ2-2	CASRRSGGDGPGELFF	TGTGCCAGCAGAAGAAGCGGGGGCGACGGGCCCGGGGAGCTGTTTTTT
TRBV5-1	-	-	TRBJ2-5	CASSFGRQETQYF	TGCGCCAGCAGCTTCGGAAGACAAGAGACCCAGTACTTC
TRBV28	-	-	TRBJ1-5	CASSVGTGNFFGTVGHF	-
TRBV10-3	-	TRBD1	TRBJ1-2	CAARQGDFGYTF	TGTGCCGCCCGACAGGGGGATTTTGGCTACACCTTC
TRBV7-2	few	-	TRBJ2-7	CASSPGETSYEQYF	TGTGCCAGCAGCCCGGGGGAGACCTCCTACGAGCAGTACTTC
TRBV7-2	-	TRBD1	TRBJ2-5	CASSSPQGARETQYF	TGTGCCAGCAGCTCCCCGCAGGGGGCCAGGGAGACCCAGTACTTC
TRBV19	-	TRBD1	TRBJ2-5	CASSPKTGGQETQYF	TGTGCCAGTAGCCCTAAGACAGGGGGGCAAGAGACCCAGTACTTC
TRBV7-9	-	TRBD1	TRBJ2-1	CASSLGSTGATYNEQFF	TGTGCCAGCAGCTTAGGGAGCACAGGGGCGACCTACAATGAGCAGTTCTTC
TRBV7-6	-	TRBD1	TRBJ1-5	CASSSGQGLNQPQHF	TGTGCCAGCAGCTCGGGACAGGGTCTTAATCAGCCCCAGCATTTT
TRBV10-1	-	-	TRBJ1-6	CASSESRFAGSPLHF	TGCGCCAGCAGTGAGTCAAGATTCGCGGGGTCACCCCTCCACTTT
TRBV6-5	-	-	TRBJ2-7	CASSYERDLEQYF	TGTGCCAGCAGTTACGAACGAGACCTCGAGCAGTACTTC
TRBV19	-	-	TRBJ1-2	CASSIGRAYYGYTF	TGTGCCAGTAGTATCGGGCGGGCATACTATGGCTACACCTTC
TRBV5-1	-	-	TRBJ1-5	CASSAAGSNQPQHF	TGCGCCAGCAGTGCGGCGGGGAGCAATCAGCCCCAGCATTTT
TRBV6-6	-	-	TRBJ2-7	CASSYDGGSSYEQYF	TGTGCCAGCAGTTACGACGGGGGATCCTCCTACGAGCAGTACTTC
TRBV2	few	-	TRBJ1-5	CASSGGGGINNQPQHF	TGTGCCAGCAGTGGCGGTGGGGGAATTAATAATCAGCCCCAGCATTTT
TRBV5-8	-	-	TRBJ2-1	CASIGLHYYNEQFF	TGTGCCAGCATTGGGCTGCACTACTACAATGAGCAGTTCTTC
TRBV28	-	-	TRBJ1-2	CASTGGGGGYTF	TGTGCCAGCACCGGGGGGGGCGGTGGCTACACCTTC
TRBV28	once	TRBD1	TRBJ2-1	CASSVRTGLYHPSYNEQFF	TGTGCCAGCAGTGTCCGGACAGGGTTGTACCATCCCTCCTACAATGAGCAGTTCTTC
TRBV11-2	-	TRBD1	TRBJ1-2	CASSKGWGQGPFWGYTF	TGTGCCAGCAGCAAGGGGTGGGGACAGGGTCCCTTTTGGGGCTACACCTTC
TRBV6-5	-	TRBD1	TRBJ1-2	CASTPRGQGNYGYTF	TGTGCCAGCACTCCGCGGGGACAGGGGAACTATGGCTACACCTTC
TRBV27	many	-	TRBJ2-7	CASRYKIDRYSYEQYF	TGTGCCAGCAGGTATAAAATCGACAGGTATTCCTACGAGCAGTACTTC
TRBV2	once	TRBD2	TRBJ2-7	CATTEASGLNEQYF	TGTGCCACCACGGAGGCTAGCGGCCTTAACGAGCAGTACTTC
TRBV19	-	-	TRBJ2-1	CASSKSLGGAKVKGNEQFF	TGTGCCAGTAGTAAGAGCCTCGGGGGTGCGAAGGTTAAGGGGAATGAGCAGTTCTTC
TRBV27	-	-	TRBJ2-7	CASSSDETYEQYF	TGTGCCAGCAGTTCAGACGAGACCTACGAGCAGTACTTC
TRBV3-1/TRBV3-2	-	-	TRBJ2-1	CASSQDLGLLTYNEQFF	TGTGCCAGCAGCCAAGATCTCGGGCTTCTAACCTACAATGAGCAGTTCTTC
TRBV12-3/TRBV12-4	-	-	TRBJ2-6	CASRLDRANVLTF	TGTGCCAGCAGGTTAGACAGGGCCAACGTCCTGACTTTC
TRBV19	-	-	TRBJ1-2	CASSIDTPYGYTF	TGTGCCAGTAGTATAGACACCCCGTATGGCTACACCTTC
TRBV5-1	-	TRBD1	TRBJ1-1	CASSYRGGTEAFF	TGCGCCAGCAGCTACAGGGGAGGCACTGAAGCTTTCTTT
TRBV5-4	-	TRBD1	TRBJ1-4	CASSLGTGGASEKLFF	TGTGCCAGCAGCTTGGGGACAGGGGGCGCATCTGAAAAACTGTTTTTT
TRBV12-5	-	-	TRBJ2-5	CASVGETQYF	TGTGCTAGTGTCGGGGAGACCCAGTACTTC
TRBV9	-	-	TRBJ2-7	CASSEGGMVYEQYF	TGTGCCAGCAGCGAAGGTGGGATGGTATACGAGCAGTACTTC